Detailed here is one T cell receptor beta chain. The CDR3 runs to 16 residues. The J segment lost 3 bases and the V segment lost 6 bases, leaving 14 bases of the junction unmatched. The germline gives CDR1 LNHDA, CDR2 SQIVND (reference sequence). These data come from a study of blood T cell repertoires in COVID-19. Study-wide background: The samples span acute and convalescent COVID-19 from the United States, Italy and Spain.

The repertoire was sequenced with immunoSEQ multiplex PCR; TCRdb's copy has only in-frame clones and lacks some. The sample lists about 390,000 clones, more than 70% occurring once. V is TRBV19 and J is TRBJ2-7, with TRBD2 matching over 7 bases. The TCR sequence derives from a woman in her sixties or seventies with COVID-19, enrolled during active disease. Sequencing was done on a sample of peripheral blood. The CDR3 nucleotides read TGTGCCAGTAGCAGATCAACCGGGACTACCATCTACGAGCAGTACTTC. Translating it yields CASSRSTGTTIYEQYF.